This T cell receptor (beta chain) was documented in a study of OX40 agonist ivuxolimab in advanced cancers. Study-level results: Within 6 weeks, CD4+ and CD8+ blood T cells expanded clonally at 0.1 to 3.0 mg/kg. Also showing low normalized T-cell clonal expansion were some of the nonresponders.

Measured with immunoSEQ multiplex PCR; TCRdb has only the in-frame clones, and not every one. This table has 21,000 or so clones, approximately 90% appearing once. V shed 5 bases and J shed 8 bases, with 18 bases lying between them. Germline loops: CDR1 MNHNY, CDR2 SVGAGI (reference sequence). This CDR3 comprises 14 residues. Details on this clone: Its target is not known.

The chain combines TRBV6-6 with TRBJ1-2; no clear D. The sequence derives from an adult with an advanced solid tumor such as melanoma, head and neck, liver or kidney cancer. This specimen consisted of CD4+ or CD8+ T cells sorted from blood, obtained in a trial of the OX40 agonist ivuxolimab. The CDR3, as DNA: TGTGCCAGCAGTACTGAAACCGCAAATGGGGGCTACACCTTC. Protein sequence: CASSTETANGGYTF.